The next 10 T cell receptor beta chains were all read from a single sample in a study of cytomegalovirus exposure and HLA in healthy donors. The PCR had 60 Vbeta and 13 Jbeta primers. TCRdb's copy holds only in-frame clones and misses some; the assay was immunoSEQ multiplex PCR. The sample records 97,000 or so clones, roughly 80% being singletons. The sample comprised PBMCs. The receptor set was obtained from a man aged 40-49 years in good health and CMV-seronegative.

The chain recombines TRBV5-1 with TRBJ1-5; unclear D gene. The CDR3 contains 13 residues. Germline lookup yields CDR1 SGHRS and CDR2 YFSETQ. Trimming removed 1 base at V and 5 bases at J, with 7 bases between. The CDR3 sequence is CASSLNSDQPQHF. CDR3 coding DNA: TGCGCCAGCAGCTTGAATTCCGATCAGCCCCAGCATTTT.

The chain joins TRBV7-2 to TRBJ1-1; D call uncertain. V was shortened by 2 bases and J by 4 bases, with 8 bases between the two germline ends. The CDR3 contains 13 residues. Germline V gives CDR1 SGHTA, CDR2 FQGNSA. The CDR3 spells CASSLYSGTEAFF. CDR3 coding DNA: TGTGCCAGCAGCTTATATTCCGGCACTGAAGCTTTCTTT.

This chain joins TRBV5-1 and TRBJ2-1; TRBD1 matches at 8 bases. The germline gives CDR1 SGHRS, CDR2 YFSETQ. This CDR3 spans 13 amino acids. Trimming removed 2 bases from V and 9 bases from J; junction bases left unmatched: 4. Here the CDR3 DNA reads TGCGCCAGCAGCTTTGGGACAGGTGGTGAGCAGTTCTTC. Amino acid sequence: CASSFGTGGEQFF. The full variable domain, in which reference TRBV5-1 and TRBJ2-1 provide the parts outside the CDR3, is KAGVTQTPRYLIKTRGQQVTLSCSPISGHRSVSWYQQTPGQGLQFLFEYFSETQRNKGNFPGRFSGRQFSNSRSEMNVSTLELGDSALYLCASSFGTGGEQFFGPGTRLTVL.

V gene TRBV15 combines with J gene TRBJ1-4; 7 nucleotides align to TRBD1. Per the germline V gene, CDR1 is LNHNV and CDR2 is YYDKDF (reference sequence). This CDR3 spans 14 amino acids. The J segment lost 1 base and the V segment lost 9 bases, leaving 5 bases of the junction unmatched. The CDR3 DNA follows: TGTGCCACGACCCGGGACAGAACTAATGAAAAACTGTTTTTT. Translating gives CATTRDRTNEKLFF.

The rearrangement uses TRBV6-1 and TRBJ1-2; no definite D call. Germline assignment: CDR1 MNHNS and CDR2 SASEGT. V was shortened by 0 bases and J by 4 bases, with 9 bases between the two germline ends. The CDR3 is made up of 14 amino acids. CDR3 region: CASSEASGSYGYTF. As DNA, the CDR3 is TGTGCCAGCAGTGAAGCCTCCGGGTCCTATGGCTACACCTTC.

The J gene is TRBJ1-1, the V gene TRBV7-2, with D uncertain. The CDR3 spans 14 residues. The V gene lost 5 bases and the J gene lost 7 bases, with 17 bases spanning the gap. Germline CDR1 reads SGHTA; CDR2 reads FQGNSA. The CDR3 sequence is CASSPRGDEGEAFF. In DNA form, the CDR3 reads TGTGCCAGCAGCCCTCGCGGCGATGAGGGTGAAGCTTTCTTT.

This chain uses TRBV6-6 with TRBJ2-2; 10 bases map to TRBD1. This CDR3 spans 13 amino acids. V dropped 6 bases and J dropped 5; count of bases not matched to a gene: 0. Germline V CDR1 and CDR2: MNHNY, SVGAGI (reference sequence). The CDR3 DNA sequence: TGTGCCAGCAGGGGACAGGGGACCGGGGAGCTGTTTTTT. Encoded protein: CASRGQGTGELFF.

The rearrangement joins TRBV5-1 to TRBJ2-3, with D perhaps matching TRBD1 (6 bases). The germline CDR1 and CDR2 sequences are SGHRS and YFSETQ. CDR3 length: 16 amino acids. Deletions cut 0 bases from V and 3 bases from J, with 14 bases between. CDR3 sequence (DNA): TGCGCCAGCAGCTTGGTTGCGACAGGTAGGACAGATACGCAGTATTTT. It yields the protein CASSLVATGRTDTQYF.

The chain uses TRBV5-1 and TRBJ2-2; no reliable D call. In germline, CDR1 is SGHRS, CDR2 YFSETQ. The V end was cut by 0 bases, the J end by 3 bases, with 6 bases between. This CDR3 comprises 14 residues. CDR3 sequence (DNA): TGCGCCAGCAGCTTGGCGATAGACACCGGGGAGCTGTTTTTT. Residues: CASSLAIDTGELFF.

The chain uses TRBV2 and TRBJ1-5; TRBD1 is a possible D gene (5 bases). The germline V and J ends were trimmed by 2 bases and 5 bases, with 10 bases remaining between them. The CDR3 runs 14 residues. Per the germline V gene, CDR1 is SNHLY and CDR2 is FYNNEI. CDR3 nucleotide sequence: TGTGCCAGCAGTGAATGGGGCGAGGATCAGCCCCAGCATTTT. The encoded protein is CASSEWGEDQPQHF.